This is a list of T cell receptor beta chains from one sample in a study of a mutant IDH1 vaccine in newly diagnosed glioma. The method was immunoSEQ multiplex PCR; TCRdb's version includes in-frame clones alone and lacks a portion of them. The sample has 38,000 or so clones; approximately 90% are singletons. Which antigens these TCRs recognize remains unknown. Specimen: PBMCs, collected from a glioma patient whose treatment included an IDH1 peptide vaccine. These receptors came from a man between 45 and 60 years old with glioma. Each CDR3 is given with its conserved first and last residue. A D gene is named only where the DNA matches it firmly. Rows may omit the clone size; those that give it use once, few, many or a size class.

-	TRBV6-4	TRBJ1-2	few	CASTPEAGSYGYTF
-	TRBV30	TRBJ2-7	once	CAWSVEAGAMYEQYF
-	TRBV18	TRBJ1-5	-	CASSPTQGRGNQPQHF
-	TRBV28	TRBJ1-1	-	CASSYLGTGNTEAFF
-	TRBV6-1	TRBJ1-1	-	CASIRRQGDTEAFF
TRBD1	TRBV29-1	TRBJ2-1	-	CSAGQDNEQFF
TRBD2	TRBV5-1	TRBJ2-6	few	CASSLGVRLAAGANVLTF
-	TRBV7-9	TRBJ1-5	once	CASSQGAGMEPQHF
-	TRBV18	TRBJ1-5	-	CASSPDLSNQPQHF
TRBD2	TRBV10-1	TRBJ2-7	-	CASSESGGYEQYF
-	TRBV5-4	TRBJ2-3	-	CASSLAGGGSSTDTQYF
TRBD1	TRBV6-5	TRBJ1-2	-	CASRHGQAGYTF
TRBD1	TRBV29-1	TRBJ2-1	-	CSVDRQGIYNEQFF
TRBD1	TRBV5-5	TRBJ2-7	-	CASSLTVQTGGHEQYF
TRBD2	TRBV18	TRBJ2-1	-	CASSPQSAGGSSEQFF
-	TRBV6-5	TRBJ2-2	-	CASSYGTYTNTGELFF
-	TRBV4-3	TRBJ2-1	-	CASSQGPKYNEQFF
-	TRBV30	TRBJ1-1	few	CAWSPGDTEAFF
-	TRBV28	TRBJ2-2	-	CASKRGVAELFF
-	TRBV6-5	TRBJ1-4	-	CASSYSGSAEKLFF
TRBD2	TRBV7-6	TRBJ2-5	-	CASSLEAASGEQVQYF
-	TRBV18	TRBJ2-7	once	CASSSSYEQYF
TRBD1	TRBV15	TRBJ1-2	once	CATSRGDRGSYGYTF
-	TRBV7-2	TRBJ2-1	-	CASSLVAALHEQFF
TRBD2	TRBV5-1	TRBJ2-1	-	CASSPSPRLAGAYNEQFF
-	TRBV30	TRBJ2-7	-	CAWSGGRQHEQYF
TRBD1	TRBV12-5	TRBJ1-1	-	CASGSGTGTNTEAFF
-	TRBV14	TRBJ1-2	-	CASSQDMDYGYTF
-	TRBV5-1	TRBJ1-4	-	CASSSAWGEKLFF
TRBD2	TRBV5-8	TRBJ2-2	-	CATRDSGVNTGELFF
TRBD1	TRBV11-2	TRBJ2-5	-	CASSRGQLQETQYF
-	TRBV27	TRBJ2-2	-	CASRGQSNTGELFF
-	TRBV5-6	TRBJ2-3	-	CASSPDTDTQYF
-	TRBV20-1	TRBJ2-3	once	CSARVGDTQYF
TRBD2	TRBV5-4	TRBJ2-2	-	CASSLASGTSSVGELFF
TRBD1	TRBV7-9	TRBJ2-5	-	CASSLRQGAETQYF
-	TRBV7-9	TRBJ2-2	-	CASRSNGELFF
-	TRBV18	TRBJ2-7	-	CASSPLPLAGRSSYEQYF
-	TRBV28	TRBJ1-4	-	CASSSLGQLINEKLFF
-	TRBV7-9	TRBJ2-3	-	CASSQDPGVTDTQYF
-	TRBV5-1	TRBJ2-5	once	CASSIGGVQETQYF
TRBD1	TRBV6-1	TRBJ2-7	-	CASGARQGYEQYF
-	TRBV5-1	TRBJ2-5	-	CASSLMTQQETQYF
-	TRBV7-2	TRBJ1-6	-	CASSLEATPNSPLHF
TRBD1	TRBV5-1	TRBJ1-1	few	CASSEGQGVLTEAFF
-	TRBV11-1	TRBJ2-7	-	CASSLPSRLEQYF
-	TRBV29-1	TRBJ2-4	-	CSVGGLAKNIQYF
-	TRBV4-1	TRBJ2-2	-	CASSQGGGAGELFF
TRBD1	TRBV19	TRBJ1-1	-	CASSFRGRGNTEAFF
TRBD1	TRBV6-1	TRBJ2-1	-	CASRNRGRPEQFF
-	TRBV7-8	TRBJ1-6	medium-sized	CASSLSSGGQYSPLHF
-	TRBV11-1	TRBJ2-2	-	CASSLFTGELFF
TRBD1	TRBV27	TRBJ2-7	-	CASRGTDLYEQYF
-	TRBV5-1	TRBJ2-7	-	CASSRDNRGYEQYF
-	TRBV28	TRBJ1-1	-	CASSFGTEAFF
-	TRBV7-3	TRBJ2-3	-	CASSLSSRGLSDTQYF
-	TRBV9	TRBJ2-1	-	CASSGTESSYNEQFF
-	TRBV15	TRBJ2-5	-	CATSIRGGSETQYF
-	TRBV4-1	TRBJ1-4	once	CASSQPYRATNEKLFF